The subject of this entry is one TCR beta chain. This clone's antigen is unknown. Per-nucleotide qualities are absent, and no much larger clonotype sits a single base away. V loses 2 bases, J loses 2 bases, and the germline ends lie 26 bases apart. From the cysteine up to the phenylalanine, the CDR3 has a length of 20 residues. Only the CDR3 DNA stays, 60 bases, in frame from base 1. From the germline V gene, CDR1 is SGHVS and CDR2 is FNYEAQ. Libraries were prepared through the immunoSEQ multiplex PCR assay. In the original analysis: To diagnose cytomegalovirus status from the catalog of TCR beta chain sequences, a statistical classification framework was built. The source is immuneACCESS, and TCRdb retained only in-frame sequences with V and J called. Part of the clones is not carried over; for the studies checked, unresolved V genes explain less than half of this, and the remainder is unexplained. V and J calls plus clone size are reproduced from that table; the DNA served to infer D and trimming. For this sample the table gives over 200,000 clones, of which about 86% were detected only once. Clones ranked in the top ten supply about 3% of the sample.

This entry belongs to a study of cytomegalovirus exposure and HLA in healthy donors (dated by TCRdb to 2016 to 2017). Study-level background: According to a later analysis, one platform produced both the roughly 120 validation repertoires and the 550 to 800 repertoires of the first cohort. The study aimed to test whether signatures of past pathogen exposure could be identified by cataloging public T cell receptors. The study combined high-throughput TCR immunosequencing, statistical association of individual TCRs with disease status, and machine learning to predict cytomegalovirus infection status. Besides the first cohort of some 670 subjects, a separate validation cohort made up of 90 to 150 different subjects was used. What the work shows at the level of the full study, not this receptor alone: The classifier was reported to diagnose cytomegalovirus status with high specificity and sensitivity in both the original cohort and the validation cohort. The study listed 170 or so TCR beta chains as associated with cytomegalovirus. A later analysis had no HLA typing for the validation cohort, so co-occurrence there was scored across all 130 or so repertoires. Subsequent analysis determined that TCRs grouped into clusters in the first cohort also showed a tendency toward co-occurrence across the 120 or so validation repertoires, and 94% of cluster scores exceeded 0. According to the authors, the approach could potentially be generalized to other disease states and immunological phenotypes. Most TCR sequences were seen in very few donors, while some public TCRs were found in many individuals. Three of the identified cytomegalovirus-associated TCR beta chains were confirmed in vitro to be specific for cytomegalovirus antigens.

The donors were included in the validation cohort of over a hundred subjects, a group kept apart from the approximately 670-subject first cohort. The sequence was collected from a woman aged 18-35 years in good health and CMV-seronegative. Sequences were obtained from PBMCs. This chain joins TRBV7-6 to TRBJ2-3; the best D guess is TRBD1, with 5 bases matching. CDR3 protein: CASSLFDGRASQAHTDTQYF. The DNA is TGTGCCAGCAGCTTATTCGACGGCCGTGCATCACAGGCACACACAGATACGCAGTATTTT.